Shown below are 18 T cell receptor beta chains from a single sample sequenced in a study of monozygotic twins with inflammatory bowel disease. TCRdb re-called the 5' RACE reads; every CDR3 protein appears as one record, without DNA. Recorded here are about 350,000 distinct CDR3 sequences; the top ten clones represent over 2%. What was sequenced was blood. All receptors derive from a human donor with ulcerative colitis or Crohn's disease, or a healthy co-twin of an affected twin (not recorded which).

The chain couples TRBV15 to TRBJ2-2; the TCRdb D gene call, TRBD2, has no DNA to confirm it. The CDR3 extends over 17 amino acids. Germline V gene lookup returns CDR1 LNHNV and CDR2 YYDKDF (reference sequence). The CDR3 here is CATSRGGVRDDAGELFF.

The chain couples TRBV4-1 to TRBJ2-1. CDR3 length equals 17 residues. Germline values: CDR1 MGHRA, CDR2 YSYEKL. CDR3 protein: CASSQAPTGASYNEQFF.

V is TRBV3-1 and J is TRBJ2-1; the D call from TCRdb, TRBD2, cannot be confirmed without DNA. The CDR3 covers 17 residues. Germline CDR1 reads LGHDT; CDR2 reads YNNKEL (reference sequence). CDR3 region: CASSQARASGSSNEQFF.

The rearrangement joins TRBV29-1 to TRBJ1-1; TCRdb proposes TRBD1, but this gene call is untestable without DNA. CDR1 and CDR2 (germline): SQVTM, ANQGSEA. This CDR3 spans 12 amino acids. The CDR3 is CSANRDRAGAFF.

CDR3 amino acids: CASSLTGQIYNEQFF. The genes are TRBV7-2 and TRBJ2-1; with no DNA, the TCRdb D assignment of TRBD1 cannot be verified. The CDR3 contains 15 residues. Per germline, CDR1 SGHTA and CDR2 FQGNSA. The variable domain in full, with the rest retrieved from reference TRBV7-2 and TRBJ2-1, is GAGVSQSPSNKVTEKGKDVELRCDPISGHTALYWYRQSLGQGLEFLIYFQGNSAPDKSGLPSDRFSAERTGGSVSTLTIQRTQQEDSAVYLCASSLTGQIYNEQFFGPGTRLTVL.

The V call is TRBV24-1, the J call TRBJ2-1; there is no DNA to check the TCRdb D call of TRBD2. The CDR3 loop spans 15 amino acids. Germline lookup yields CDR1 KGHDR and CDR2 SFDVKD. The CDR3 loop reads CATSDPGLGYNEQFF.

The V gene is TRBV6-6, the J gene TRBJ2-7; TCRdb indicates TRBD1, and absent DNA this call remains unverified. In germline, CDR1 is MNHNY, CDR2 SVGAGI (reference sequence). The CDR3 length is 13 residues. The CDR3 sequence: CASSWTGEHEQYF.

The J gene is TRBJ1-2, the V gene TRBV10-3; TCRdb's D gene call, TRBD1, goes unchecked for lack of DNA. Germline V gene data show CDR1 as ENHRY and CDR2 as SYGVKD. There are 15 residues in the CDR3. The CDR3 is CAISDGTVRNYGYTF.

The chain couples TRBV7-2 to TRBJ2-2; no DNA is available, so the TRBD1 call from TCRdb remains unchecked. The CDR3 runs 20 residues. The germline V gene encodes CDR1 SGHTA and CDR2 FQGNSA. The CDR3 sequence is CASSLARLDKLLTNTGELFF.

The rearrangement uses TRBV7-2 and TRBJ1-1. CDR3 size: 12 residues. Germline V gene lookup returns CDR1 SGHTA and CDR2 FQGNSA. Here the CDR3 reads CASSFFATEAFF.

The rearrangement links TRBV12-3 or TRBV12-4 to TRBJ2-7; TCRdb picks TRBD1, but there is no DNA to check that call. The CDR3 has 14 residues. The CDR3 protein is CASSSGTKTYEQYF.

The gene calls are TRBV7-9 and TRBJ1-2; the D call from TCRdb, TRBD1, cannot be confirmed without DNA. In germline, CDR1 is SEHNR, CDR2 FQNEAQ (reference sequence). The CDR3 is made up of 14 amino acids. This CDR3 is CASSPGQGAFGYTF.

The chain has TRBV12-3 or TRBV12-4 and TRBJ2-5; TCRdb calls TRBD1, which cannot be checked without DNA. This CDR3 is 15 amino acids long. This CDR3 is CASSTKQGSWETQYF.

The chain combines TRBV5-4 with TRBJ2-1; TCRdb calls TRBD2, which cannot be checked without DNA. There are 16 residues in the CDR3. Germline CDR1 reads SGHNT; CDR2 reads YYREEE (reference sequence). CDR3: CASSLLEPPSYNEQFF.

This chain uses TRBV10-2 with TRBJ2-2; the TCRdb call, TRBD1, lacks DNA for checking. Per the germline V gene, CDR1 is WSHSY and CDR2 is SAAADI. The CDR3 length is 13 residues. This CDR3 reads CASPGENTGELFF.

V and J are TRBV29-1 and TRBJ2-1; TCRdb selects TRBD1, and the lack of DNA leaves this call unchecked. The CDR3 length is 13 residues. Germline values: CDR1 SQVTM, CDR2 ANQGSEA. CDR3 in amino acids: CSVVTVSYNEQFF.

CDR3 sequence reads: CSARVRETQYF. The rearrangement links TRBV20-1 to TRBJ2-5. The CDR3 sequence is 11 residues long. Looked up from germline, CDR1 is DFQATT and CDR2 is SNEGSKA (reference sequence).

The rearrangement joins TRBV7-9 to TRBJ2-6; the D call of TRBD1 rests on TCRdb alone, since no DNA is present to check it. CDR1 and CDR2 (germline): SEHNR, FQNEAQ (reference sequence). CDR3 length: 15 residues. CDR3 sequence: CASSFKGRGANVLTF.